The clone carrying this T cell receptor beta chain has ten or more counts. Its antigen remains unidentified. CDR3 length: 17 residues. The authors made TCR beta libraries by quantitative 5'-RACE with molecular barcodes. TCRdb fed the 5' RACE reads into MiXCR, producing one record per CDR3 protein. The sample lists roughly 46,000 distinct CDR3 sequences, 3% to 4.5% seen once, with approximately 4% in the top ten. The sample comes from a study of CD8 T cells in ankylosing spondylitis. Findings and limits, study-wide: Clones tied to disease were said to be significantly enriched in matched ankylosing spondylitis synovial fluid.

The chain carries TRBV21-1 and TRBJ2-1; the D call TRBD1 from the table was never checked on the DNA. TRBV21-1 is shown as a pseudogene. Sequencing was performed on blood, either unsorted or a sorted T cell fraction (not recorded which). This TCR was recovered from a female donor with ankylosing spondylitis or in good health (not recorded which). The CDR3 nucleotides read TGTGCCAGCAGCAAAGTGGGCAGGGGTCTTATTTACAATGAGCAGTTCTTC. Residues: CASSKVGRGLIYNEQFF.